The sample holds a few counts of the clone carrying this T cell receptor beta chain. The assay was immunoSEQ multiplex PCR, and TCRdb's table has in-frame clones only and misses some. The repertoire has approximately 310,000 clones, roughly 85% of them found once; the top ten carry under 2%. The CDR3 covers 18 residues. Germline lookup yields CDR1 SGHNT and CDR2 YENEEA. Trimming shortened V by 0 bases and J by 4 bases, and 21 bases separated the two germline ends. Enrollees, roughly 18 to 89 years old, lived in roughly 24 US areas. Cohorts were assigned according to the clinical history that participants reported. The data are from a study of blood T cell repertoires in COVID-19. Background on the study: T cells, B-cell-depleted T cells, or PBMCs supplied cDNA or gDNA.

This receptor was obtained from a woman in her twenties or thirties who had been exposed to COVID-19. The chain couples TRBV11-3 to TRBJ1-2; a weak D match, TRBD1 (5 bases). The sequencing input was PBMCs or T cells enriched from blood (not recorded which). For the CDR3, the DNA is TGTGCCAGCAGCTTAGAATGCGCCCGTAGGGGCCCAGTCTATGGCTACACCTTC. This translates into CASSLECARRGPVYGYTF.